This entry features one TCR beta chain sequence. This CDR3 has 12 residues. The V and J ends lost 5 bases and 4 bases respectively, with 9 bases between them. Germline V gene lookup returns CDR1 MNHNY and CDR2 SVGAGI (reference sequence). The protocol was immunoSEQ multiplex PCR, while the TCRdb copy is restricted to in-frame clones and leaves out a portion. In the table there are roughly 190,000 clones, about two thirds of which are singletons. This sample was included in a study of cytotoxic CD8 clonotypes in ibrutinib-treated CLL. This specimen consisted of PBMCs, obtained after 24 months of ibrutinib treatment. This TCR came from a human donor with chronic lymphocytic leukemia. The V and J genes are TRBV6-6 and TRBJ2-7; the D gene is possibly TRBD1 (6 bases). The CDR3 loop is CASSRTAYEQYF. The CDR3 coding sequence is TGTGCCAGCAGTCGGACAGCGTACGAGCAGTACTTC.